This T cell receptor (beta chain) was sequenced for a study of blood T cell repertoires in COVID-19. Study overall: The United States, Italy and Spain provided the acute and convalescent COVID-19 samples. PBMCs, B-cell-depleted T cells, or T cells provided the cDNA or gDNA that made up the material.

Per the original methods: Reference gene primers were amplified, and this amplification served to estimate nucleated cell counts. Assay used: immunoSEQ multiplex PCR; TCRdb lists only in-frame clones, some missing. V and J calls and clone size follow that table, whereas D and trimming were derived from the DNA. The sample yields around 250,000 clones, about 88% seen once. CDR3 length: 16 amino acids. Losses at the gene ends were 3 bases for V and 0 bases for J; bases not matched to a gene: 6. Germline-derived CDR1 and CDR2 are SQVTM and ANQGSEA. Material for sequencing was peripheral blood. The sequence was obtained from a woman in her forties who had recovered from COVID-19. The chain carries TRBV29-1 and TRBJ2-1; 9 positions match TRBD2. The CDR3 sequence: CSVDTSGPSSYNEQFF. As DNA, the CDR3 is TGCAGCGTTGACACTAGCGGGCCGAGCTCCTACAATGAGCAGTTCTTC.